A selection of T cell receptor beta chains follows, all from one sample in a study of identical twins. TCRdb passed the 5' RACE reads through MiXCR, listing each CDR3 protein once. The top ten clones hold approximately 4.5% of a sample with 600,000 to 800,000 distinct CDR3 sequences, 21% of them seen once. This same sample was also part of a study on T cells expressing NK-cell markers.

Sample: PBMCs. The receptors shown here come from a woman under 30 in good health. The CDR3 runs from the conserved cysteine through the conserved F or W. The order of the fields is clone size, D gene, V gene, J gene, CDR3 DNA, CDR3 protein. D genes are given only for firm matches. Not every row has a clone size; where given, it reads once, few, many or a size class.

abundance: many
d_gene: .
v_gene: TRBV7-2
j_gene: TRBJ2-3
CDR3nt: TGTGCCAGCAGCCACCGGGAACCCGGGAAGTATTTT
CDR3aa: CASSHREPGKYF

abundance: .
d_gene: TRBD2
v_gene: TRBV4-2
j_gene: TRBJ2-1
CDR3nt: TGTGCCAGCAGCCTGGGAACTAGCGGGGGGCCGGATGAGCAGTTCTTC
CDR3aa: CASSLGTSGGPDEQFF

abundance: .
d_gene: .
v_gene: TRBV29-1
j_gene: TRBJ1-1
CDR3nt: TGCAGCGTCCGGACAATGTGGGGGGACACTGAAGCTTTCTTT
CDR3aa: CSVRTMWGDTEAFF

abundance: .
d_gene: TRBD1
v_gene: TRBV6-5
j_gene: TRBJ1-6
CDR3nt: TGTGCCAGCAGTTACTCGAACAGGGGGGACTCACCCCTCCACTTT
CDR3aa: CASSYSNRGDSPLHF

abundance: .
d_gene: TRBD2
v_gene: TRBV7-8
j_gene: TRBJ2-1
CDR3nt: TGTGCCAGCAGCACCGGGAGGGGGGATGAGCAGTTCTTC
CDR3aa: CASSTGRGDEQFF

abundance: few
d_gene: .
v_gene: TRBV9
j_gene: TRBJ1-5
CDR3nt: TGTGCCAGCAGCGTCCATCAGCCCCAGCATTTT
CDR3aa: CASSVHQPQHF

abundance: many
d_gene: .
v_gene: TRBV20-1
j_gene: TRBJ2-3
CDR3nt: TGCAGTGCTAGAGAGTACGATACGCAGTATTTT
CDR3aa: CSAREYDTQYF

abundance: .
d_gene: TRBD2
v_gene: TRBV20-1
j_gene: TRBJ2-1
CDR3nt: TGCAGTGCTAGAGATGCGGTAGCGGGCAATAGTGAGCAGTTCTTC
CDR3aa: CSARDAVAGNSEQFF

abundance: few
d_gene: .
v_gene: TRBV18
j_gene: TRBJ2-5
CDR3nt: TGTGCCAGCTCACCAAAGACCTCCACCGAGACCCAGTACTTC
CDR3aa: CASSPKTSTETQYF

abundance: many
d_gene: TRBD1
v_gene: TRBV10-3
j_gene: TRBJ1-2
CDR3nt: TGTGCCATCAGTGCCGCCCCCAGGGGGCCTTCCTATGGCTACACCTTC
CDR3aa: CAISAAPRGPSYGYTF